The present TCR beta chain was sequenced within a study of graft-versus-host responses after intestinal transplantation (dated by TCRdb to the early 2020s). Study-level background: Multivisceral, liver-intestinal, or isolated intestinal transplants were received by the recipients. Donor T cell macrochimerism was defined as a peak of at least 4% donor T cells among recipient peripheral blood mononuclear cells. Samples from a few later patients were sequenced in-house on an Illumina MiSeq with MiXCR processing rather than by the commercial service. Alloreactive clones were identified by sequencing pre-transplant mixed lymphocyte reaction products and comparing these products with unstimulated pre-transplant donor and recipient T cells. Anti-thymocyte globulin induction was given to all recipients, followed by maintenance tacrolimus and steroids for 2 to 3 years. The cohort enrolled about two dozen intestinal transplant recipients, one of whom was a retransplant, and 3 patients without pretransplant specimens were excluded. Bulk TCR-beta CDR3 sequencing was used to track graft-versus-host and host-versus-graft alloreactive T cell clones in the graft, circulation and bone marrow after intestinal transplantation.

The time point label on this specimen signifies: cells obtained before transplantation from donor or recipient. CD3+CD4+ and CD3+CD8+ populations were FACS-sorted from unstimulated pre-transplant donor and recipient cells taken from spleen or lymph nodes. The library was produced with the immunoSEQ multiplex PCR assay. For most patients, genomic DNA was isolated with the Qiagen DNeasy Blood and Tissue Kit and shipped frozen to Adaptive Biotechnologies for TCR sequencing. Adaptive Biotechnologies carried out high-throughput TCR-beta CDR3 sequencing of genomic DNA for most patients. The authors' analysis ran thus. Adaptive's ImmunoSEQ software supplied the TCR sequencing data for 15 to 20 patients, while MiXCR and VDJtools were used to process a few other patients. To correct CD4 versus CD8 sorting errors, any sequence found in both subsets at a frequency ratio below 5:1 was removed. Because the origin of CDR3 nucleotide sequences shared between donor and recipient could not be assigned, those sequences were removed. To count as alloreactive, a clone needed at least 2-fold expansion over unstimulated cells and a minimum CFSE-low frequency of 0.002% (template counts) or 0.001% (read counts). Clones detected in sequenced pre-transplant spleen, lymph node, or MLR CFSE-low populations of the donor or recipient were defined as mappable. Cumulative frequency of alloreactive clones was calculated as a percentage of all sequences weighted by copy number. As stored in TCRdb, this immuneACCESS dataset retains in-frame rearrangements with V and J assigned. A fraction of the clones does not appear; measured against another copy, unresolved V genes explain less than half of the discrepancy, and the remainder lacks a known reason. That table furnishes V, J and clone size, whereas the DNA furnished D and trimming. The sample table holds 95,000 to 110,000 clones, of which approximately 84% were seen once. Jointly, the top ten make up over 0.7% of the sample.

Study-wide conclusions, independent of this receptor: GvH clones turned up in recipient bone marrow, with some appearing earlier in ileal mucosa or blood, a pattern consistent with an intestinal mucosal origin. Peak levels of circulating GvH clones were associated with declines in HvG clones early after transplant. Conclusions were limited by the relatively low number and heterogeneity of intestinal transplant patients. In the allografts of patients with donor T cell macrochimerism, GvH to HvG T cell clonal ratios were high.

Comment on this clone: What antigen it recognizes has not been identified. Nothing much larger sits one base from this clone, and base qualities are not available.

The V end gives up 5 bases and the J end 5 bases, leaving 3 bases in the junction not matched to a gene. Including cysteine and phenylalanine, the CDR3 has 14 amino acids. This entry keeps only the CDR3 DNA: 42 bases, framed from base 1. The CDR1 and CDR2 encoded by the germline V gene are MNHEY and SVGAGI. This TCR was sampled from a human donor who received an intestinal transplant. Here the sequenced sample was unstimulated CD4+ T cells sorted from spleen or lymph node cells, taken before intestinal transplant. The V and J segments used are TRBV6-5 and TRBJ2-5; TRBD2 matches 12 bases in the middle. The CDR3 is CASSPGLAGETQYF. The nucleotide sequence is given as TGTGCCAGCAGTCCCGGACTAGCGGGGGAGACCCAGTACTTC.